The 24 T cell receptor beta chains reported below all come from one sample, sequenced in a study of T cell responses to AZD1222 COVID-19 vaccine. The assay was immunoSEQ multiplex PCR, and TCRdb's table has in-frame clones only and misses some. Here the sample spans about 100,000 clones, approximately 87% being singletons. The sample in question was peripheral blood, obtained on day 0 of MenACWY control vaccination. The source is an adult in good health.

This chain links TRBV19 with TRBJ2-2; 11 bases match TRBD1. CDR3 length equals 16 residues. Germline CDR1 and CDR2: LNHDA and SQIVND (reference sequence). The V gene end was trimmed by 3 bases and the J gene end by 12 bases; junction bases not matched to a gene: 12. CDR3 protein: CASSIPSLDRGRKLFF. CDR3 nucleotide sequence: TGTGCCAGTAGTATCCCCTCCTTGGACAGGGGGCGTAAGCTGTTTTTT.

V gene TRBV28 combines with J gene TRBJ2-7; TRBD2 agrees at 11 bases. The J segment lost 4 bases and the V segment lost 8 bases, leaving 7 bases of the junction unmatched. CDR1 is MDHEN and CDR2 is SYDVKM in the germline V gene. This CDR3 contains 14 residues. The CDR3 spells CASRRTSGRYEQYF. DNA of the CDR3: TGTGCCAGCCGTCGGACTAGCGGGCGGTACGAGCAGTACTTC. Combining the CDR3 with reference TRBV28 and TRBJ2-7 gives the whole variable domain DVKVTQSSRYLVKRTGEKVFLECVQDMDHENMFWYRQDPGLGLRLIYFSYDVKMKEKGDIPEGYSVSREKKERFSLILESASTNQTSMYLCASRRTSGRYEQYFGPGTRLTVT.

This clone was recorded only once. The rearrangement links TRBV7-8 to TRBJ2-5; no firm D call. Germline-derived CDR1 and CDR2 are SGHVS and FQNEAQ. CDR3 length: 15 residues. The V and J ends lost 5 bases and 2 bases respectively, with 15 bases between them. The CDR3 DNA reads TGTGCCAGCAGCACGCGCCCGGAACAGCAAGAGACCCAGTACTTC. It specifies CASSTRPEQQETQYF.

V usage is TRBV14 and J usage is TRBJ2-6, with a possible D match to TRBD1 (6 bases). V lost 0 bases to trimming and J lost 0 bases, with 12 bases between them. This CDR3 spans 18 amino acids. The germline gives CDR1 SGHDN, CDR2 FVKESK. Written as DNA, the CDR3 is TGTGCCAGCAGCCAAGAGGGGGCCTGGTTCTCTGGGGCCAACGTCCTGACTTTC. It specifies CASSQEGAWFSGANVLTF.

This chain uses TRBV7-2 with TRBJ1-6, with D perhaps matching TRBD1 (6 bases). The V gene's germline CDR1 is SGHTA and CDR2 FQGNSA. V was pared by 1 base and J by 8 bases, with 15 bases between. This CDR3 is built from 16 residues. This CDR3 reads CASSLVSRGIDSPLHF. As DNA, the CDR3 is TGTGCCAGCAGCTTAGTGTCCAGGGGAATCGATTCACCCCTCCACTTT.

The chain joins TRBV5-4 to TRBJ2-3, with 10 bases identical to TRBD2. Germline V CDR1 and CDR2: SGHNT, YYREEE (reference sequence). With V trimmed by 2 bases and J by 1 base, 4 bases remained unmatched. The CDR3 is made up of 16 amino acids. The CDR3 sequence: CASSFRLAGGTDTQYF. DNA of the CDR3: TGTGCCAGCAGCTTCCGTCTAGCGGGGGGCACAGATACGCAGTATTTT.

V and J are TRBV25-1 and TRBJ1-4; D is perhaps TRBD1 (5 bases). The CDR3 length is 16 residues. Germline values: CDR1 MGHDK, CDR2 SYGVNS. The germline V and J ends were trimmed by 0 bases and 3 bases, with 11 bases remaining between them. The CDR3 nucleotides are TGTGCCAGCAGTGAATATAGCGGACAAGCTAATGAAAAACTGTTTTTT. Translating it yields CASSEYSGQANEKLFF.

In regard to this clone: The identical CDR3 is also encoded by other nucleotide sequences in the sample. In DNA, the CDR3 is TGCGCCAGCAGCTTAGGACAGGGCCCCTACGAGCAGTACTTC. It is translated as CASSLGQGPYEQYF. The V gene is TRBV5-1, the J gene TRBJ2-7; TRBD1 agrees at 8 bases. Trimming at V came to 2 bases and at J to 2 bases, leaving 3 bases not matched to a gene. The CDR3 is 14 residues long. Looked up from germline, CDR1 is SGHRS and CDR2 is YFSETQ.

The J gene is TRBJ2-2, the V gene TRBV5-1; unclear D gene. The CDR3 runs to 14 residues. V lost 1 base, J lost 0 bases, and 4 bases lay in between. From germline, CDR1 is SGHRS and CDR2 YFSETQ. In nucleotides, the CDR3 is TGCGCCAGCAGCTTGAACGCGAACACCGGGGAGCTGTTTTTT. This encodes CASSLNANTGELFF.

This chain uses TRBV29-1 with TRBJ1-5, with 10 bases that match TRBD1. The germline V gene encodes CDR1 SQVTM and CDR2 ANQGSEA. Losses at the gene ends were 5 bases for V and 5 bases for J; bases not matched to a gene: 3. The CDR3 runs to 13 residues. DNA of the CDR3: TGCAGCGTTACCGGGACAGGGGATCAGCCCCAGCATTTT. Translated: CSVTGTGDQPQHF.

The chain links TRBV11-3 to TRBJ2-1; D is possibly TRBD2 (5 bases). V was clipped by 5 bases and J by 3 bases, with 20 bases between them. Germline V gene sequence: CDR1 SGHNT, CDR2 YENEEA. CDR3 length: 17 residues. CDR3 region: CASSDSRGLPLYNEQFF. The CDR3 DNA reads as TGTGCCAGCAGCGATTCCCGGGGATTACCCCTCTACAATGAGCAGTTCTTC.

This chain connects TRBV5-4 to TRBJ1-6; unclear D gene. The CDR3 length is 15 residues. The V gene's germline CDR1 is SGHNT and CDR2 YYREEE (reference sequence). Trimming removed 0 bases from V and 7 bases from J, with 11 bases in between. In DNA, the CDR3 is TGTGCCAGCAGCTTGGTCGGGAGGCTAAATTCACCCCTCCACTTT. It codes for CASSLVGRLNSPLHF.

This chain connects TRBV5-1 to TRBJ2-1; the D is unclear. Trimming stripped 0 bases from V and 2 bases from J, with 6 bases between. CDR3 size: 14 residues. Germline CDR1 is SGHRS and CDR2 is YFSETQ. DNA for the CDR3: TGCGCCAGCAGCTTGGCCGACCCCTACAATGAGCAGTTCTTC. Protein product: CASSLADPYNEQFF.

CDR3 protein: CASSLIVGDYEQYF. The CDR3 DNA is TGTGCCAGCAGTTTAATAGTAGGGGACTACGAGCAGTACTTC. This chain links TRBV28 with TRBJ2-7; TRBD1 might be the D (5 bases). This CDR3 spans 14 amino acids. V was pared by 2 bases and J by 3 bases, with 11 bases between. The V gene's germline CDR1 is MDHEN and CDR2 SYDVKM.

This clone was detected only once. The chain has TRBV10-3 and TRBJ1-1; TRBD1 might be the D (6 bases). The germline V gene has CDR1 ENHRY and CDR2 SYGVKD. The CDR3 has 15 residues. Between the trimmed V and J ends, which lost 0 bases and 6 bases, there was a span of 14 bases. This chain's CDR3 is CAISESSGQWAEAFF. CDR3 sequence (DNA): TGTGCCATCAGTGAGTCTTCCGGACAGTGGGCTGAAGCTTTCTTT.

The chain has TRBV4-3 and TRBJ1-1; tentatively, D is TRBD1 (5 bases). The CDR3 sequence is 14 residues long. V gave up 6 bases and J gave up 3 bases, with 14 bases separating them. CDR1 is LGHNA, CDR2 YSLEER, per germline. The DNA of the CDR3 is TGCGCCAGCAGTGAGTCAGGGTTAGACACTGAAGCTTTCTTT. It encodes CASSESGLDTEAFF.

The chain has TRBV28 and TRBJ1-1; TRBD1 matches 12 bases. V trimming: 8 bases; J trimming: 5 bases; junction bases outside the gene matches: 3. This CDR3 contains 13 residues. Per germline, CDR1 MDHEN and CDR2 SYDVKM. The CDR3 region has the DNA TGTGCCAGCCGGGACAGGGGGCGGACTGAAGCTTTCTTT. This sequence encodes CASRDRGRTEAFF.

The chain couples TRBV5-1 to TRBJ1-1; the match to TRBD1 covers 10 bases. Germline CDR1 reads SGHRS; CDR2 reads YFSETQ. CDR3 length: 16 residues. V shed 0 bases, J shed 2 bases, and the junction held 4 bases outside the gene matches. In DNA, the CDR3 is TGCGCCAGCAGCTTGGGGGACAGGGGCGTAAACACTGAAGCTTTCTTT. Translating it yields CASSLGDRGVNTEAFF. The full variable domain, its missing parts supplied by reference TRBV5-1 and TRBJ1-1, is KAGVTQTPRYLIKTRGQQVTLSCSPISGHRSVSWYQQTPGQGLQFLFEYFSETQRNKGNFPGRFSGRQFSNSRSEMNVSTLELGDSALYLCASSLGDRGVNTEAFFGQGTRLTVV.

The chain is built from TRBV7-3 and TRBJ2-2, with a tentative D call TRBD1 (6 bases). The CDR3 has 15 residues. The V end was cut by 2 bases, the J end by 4 bases, with 11 bases between. Germline CDR1 reads SGHTA; CDR2 reads FQGTGA. The CDR3, as DNA: TGTGCCAGCAGCTTACAGGGCAGGGGCACCGGGGAGCTGTTTTTT. Residues: CASSLQGRGTGELFF.

The rearrangement links TRBV19 to TRBJ1-3; D call uncertain. This CDR3 has 15 amino acids. Trimming cost V 3 bases and J 0 bases, with 9 bases left between them. The germline V gene has CDR1 LNHDA and CDR2 SQIVND (reference sequence). The CDR3 here is CASSMVRNSGNTIYF. The DNA for the CDR3 is TGTGCCAGTAGTATGGTCCGGAACTCTGGAAACACCATATATTTT.

The CDR3 nucleotides read TGTGCCAGCAGCGCCGGGACAGAGGCATACGAGCAGTACTTC. It translates to CASSAGTEAYEQYF. The chain recombines TRBV9 with TRBJ2-7; the match to TRBD1 covers 7 bases. The ends lost 3 bases at V and 4 bases at J; junction bases unmatched: 7. This CDR3 is built from 14 residues. Germline V CDR1 and CDR2: SGDLS, YYNGEE.

The chain has TRBV24-1 and TRBJ1-2; D may be TRBD1 (6 bases). CDR1 and CDR2 (germline): KGHDR, SFDVKD. The CDR3 runs to 12 residues. V lost 3 bases and J 8 bases, leaving 9 bases between the germline ends. The CDR3 loop is CATSDRGQGYTF. The CDR3 DNA is TGTGCCACCAGTGATCGGGGGCAGGGCTACACCTTC.

This chain uses TRBV21-1 with TRBJ1-2; the table assigns TRBD1, which was not confirmed against the DNA. TRBV21-1 is listed as a pseudogene. This CDR3 spans 18 amino acids. This chain's CDR3 is CASSKSSLQGAANYGYTF. CDR3 sequence (DNA): TGTGCCAGCAGCAAAAGTTCCCTACAGGGGGCAGCTAACTATGGCTACACCTTC.

The CDR3 nucleotides are TGCGCCAGCCGACTGGGGACAGGGGTGGAAAGCTATGGCTACACCTTC. Its protein product is CASRLGTGVESYGYTF. The chain uses TRBV5-1 and TRBJ1-2; 10 positions agree with TRBD1. The V and J ends lost 7 bases and 4 bases, in that order; junction bases with no gene match: 13. Germline values: CDR1 SGHRS, CDR2 YFSETQ. The CDR3 contains 16 residues. Together with reference TRBV5-1 and TRBJ1-2, the CDR3 gives the full variable domain: KAGVTQTPRYLIKTRGQQVTLSCSPISGHRSVSWYQQTPGQGLQFLFEYFSETQRNKGNFPGRFSGRQFSNSRSEMNVSTLELGDSALYLCASRLGTGVESYGYTFGSGTRLTVV.